This TCR beta chain was observed in a study of CD4+ T cells in melanoma. Study-wide points: Neoantigen-specific CD4+ T cells in melanoma reportedly had diverse differentiation states. CD8+ T cell, macrophage and B cell function reportedly correlated with neoantigen-specific CD4+ T cells.

Notes on this clone: Its antigen remains unidentified.

The repertoire was sequenced with immunoSEQ multiplex PCR; TCRdb's copy has only in-frame clones and lacks some. The sample carries about 50,000 clones, roughly nine tenths recorded once. Germline CDR1 and CDR2: MNHEY and SMNVEV (reference sequence). V lost 2 bases to trimming and J lost 5 bases, with 21 bases between them. CDR3 length equals 17 residues. The receptor was derived from a human donor with melanoma. Material for sequencing was peripheral blood. This sequence joins TRBV27 and TRBJ2-5; perhaps D is TRBD1 or TRBD2 (5 bases each). CDR3 DNA sequence: TGTGCCAGCAGTTTAGGCTTGGACACTAGGGATAGGGAGACCCAGTACTTC. It specifies CASSLGLDTRDRETQYF.